Included here is one TCR beta chain sequence, with context. This entry belongs to a study of blood T cell repertoires in COVID-19. Across the study: Acute-phase and convalescent COVID-19 samples originated in the United States, Italy and Spain. PBMCs, B-cell-depleted T cells, or T cells were the source of the cDNA or gDNA that made up the material.

The CDR3 is made up of 15 amino acids. Germline V CDR1 and CDR2: SGHAT, FQNNGV. Germline trimming cut 2 bases from V and 1 base from J; bases unmatched to any gene: 4. Assay used: immunoSEQ multiplex PCR; TCRdb lists only in-frame clones, some missing. The data show roughly 120,000 clones, 80% seen once. The clonotype was recovered from a man in his 70s with acute or convalescent COVID-19. The sequenced sample consisted of peripheral blood. The rearrangement links TRBV11-2 to TRBJ1-2, with TRBD1 identical over 7 bases. Here the CDR3 DNA reads TGTGCCAGCAGCTTACGACAGGGCCTTAACTATGGCTACACCTTC. Amino acids: CASSLRQGLNYGYTF.